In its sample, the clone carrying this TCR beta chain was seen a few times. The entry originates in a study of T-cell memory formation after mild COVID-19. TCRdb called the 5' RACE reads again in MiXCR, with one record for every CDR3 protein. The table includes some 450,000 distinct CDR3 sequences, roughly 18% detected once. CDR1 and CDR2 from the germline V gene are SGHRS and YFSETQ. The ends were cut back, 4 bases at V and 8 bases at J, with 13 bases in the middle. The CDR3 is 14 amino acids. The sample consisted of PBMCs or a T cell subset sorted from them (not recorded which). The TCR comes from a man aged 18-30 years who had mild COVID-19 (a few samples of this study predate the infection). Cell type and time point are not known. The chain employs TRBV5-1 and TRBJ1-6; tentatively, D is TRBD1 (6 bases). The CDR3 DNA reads TGCGCCAGCAGCCTTTCGGGGGCTGATTCACCCCTCCACTTT. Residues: CASSLSGADSPLHF.